This entry is about one T cell receptor (beta chain). This clonotype was observed at least ten times. Its antigen is unknown. Base qualities are not recorded, but no much larger clone differs from it by a single base. Amplification of TCR beta CDR3 regions was carried out from RNA transcripts. The TCR CDR3 was subjected to a first round of RT-PCR using the HTBI primer set and the Qiagen OneStep RT-PCR kit. Libraries were constructed in a second round of multiplex PCR, after which size selection and purification were performed. The libraries were sequenced on an Illumina HiSeq2000 using paired-end 100 bp reads. The study's own analysis went as follows. SOAPnuke was used to process the raw data, throwing out any read that contained adapters or uncalled bases, had a mean Phred below 15, or lacked an exact constant-primer or identifier match. COPE v1.2.5 was used to merge the high-quality paired reads, and each unique nucleotide sequence was defined as a clonotype. MiTCR v1.1 was used to align clonotypes to the IMGT TRBV, TRBD and TRBJ reference segments. The analysis included only V-J combinations with a frequency above 0.0001, which together covered more than 99% of the repertoires. A TCS score was defined as the ratio of F50 (clonal expansion) to E x V (chaos), with BLOSUM62-based TCRdist applied between CDR3 peptides within each V-J. Welch's t-statistics and random forest reduced around 550 V-J features to 13, which were used in a naive Bayes classifier (R e1071). TCRdb handled the public reads itself, with Q25 trimming in fastp and clone calling in MiXCR, and kept productive beta chains. For every CDR3 protein sequence, its rows merge into one entry that carries the most common genes and DNA. The V and J calls and clone size are TCRdb's, not the authors'. A total of almost 350,000 distinct CDR3 sequences appear in this sample, about a sixth of them only once. Jointly, the top ten make up around 16% of the sample.

These data originate in a study of T cells in Graves' hyperthyroidism and ophthalmopathy (dated by TCRdb to about 2019). With regard to the full study: Peripheral blood was sampled at the time of initial diagnosis, prior to any treatment. A discovery cohort of about 95 patients, about 40 with Graves' ophthalmopathy and under 60 with stable Graves' hyperthyroidism, was used to find distinguishing TCR V-J signatures. Prospective prediction of ophthalmopathy was tested in an independent validation cohort consisting of roughly 20 hyperthyroidism patients and some 17 patients who later progressed to ophthalmopathy. The approximately 95 discovery patients were divided at random into training and test sets in a 7:3 ratio. The study also compared thyroid tissue and blood T-cell repertoires from over 5 Graves' hyperthyroidism patients. After blood sampling, hyperthyroidism patients were treated with methimazole at a starting dose of 30 mg daily, and ophthalmopathy patients were treated with high-dose intravenous methylprednisolone. TCR Vbeta CDR3 sequencing of 140 or so peripheral blood samples (roughly 43 ophthalmopathy, 75 to 80 hyperthyroidism and approximately 17 progressor patients) is reported in the paper. On the study overall, not on this receptor specifically: Blood samples also contained most of the expanded thyroid clonotypes (frequency above 0.001), which suggests that blood repertoires may reflect thyroid immune responses. No statistical method was used to set the sample size in advance, and investigators knew the group allocation. A 13 V-J signature model separated ophthalmopathy from stable hyperthyroidism, with 87.88% sensitivity and 81% to 83% specificity in cross-validation and 80%/75% in testing. In validation, progression to ophthalmopathy was predicted by the model with 70.59% sensitivity and about 72% specificity, a median of approximately 7.1 months before onset.

Moderately to severely active disease, a Clinical Activity Score of at least 3, a NOSPECS grade of at least 4, and a duration under 3 months were present in ophthalmopathy patients. The study excluded patients with uncontrolled infections, other autoimmune diseases, pregnancy or lactation. Diagnoses were based on clinical symptoms, serum thyroxine and TRAb, thyroid ultrasound and orbital computed tomography. PBMCs were isolated from about 10 ml of fresh peripheral blood by Ficoll-Paque density gradient centrifugation. Total RNA was extracted using Trizol reagent, and RNA quality was assessed on an Agilent 2100 Bioanalyzer. A distance of 14 bases separates the germline ends of V and J, which lose 3 bases and 1 base respectively. Reading from cysteine to phenylalanine, the CDR3 counts 16 amino acids. The kept DNA is CDR3 alone, 48 bases in frame from the first base.

The chain is encoded by TRBV12-3 or TRBV12-4 joined to TRBJ2-3; no D segment can be confidently identified. The clonotype originates from a woman in her forties with Graves' ophthalmopathy. Material for sequencing was blood. This receptor has the CDR3 CASSFPTGRGTDTQYF. The sequenced DNA is TGTGCCAGCAGTTTTCCTACGGGCCGTGGCACAGATACGCAGTATTTT.